This TCR beta chain came from a study of T-cell memory formation after mild COVID-19. Study summary: There were largely donor-specific TCR clusters.

Trimming removed 10 bases from V and 9 bases from J, with 16 bases in between. Germline CDR1 reads MNHEY; CDR2 reads SVGAGI. The CDR3 totals 13 residues. As to this clonotype: Its target is not known.

5'RACE primed from the constant segment yielded TCR alpha and TCR beta cDNA libraries bearing sample barcodes and UMIs. One entry per CDR3 protein results from TCRdb running MiXCR on the 5' RACE reads. The profile shows about 180,000 distinct CDR3 sequences, 15% to 20% of them singletons. The study's findings and limits: From day 15 to 85, contracting clones were balanced between CD4 and CD8, whereas later expanders leaned toward CD4+. Largely, contracting CD4+ clones fell within CM and EM, and contracting CD8+ clones within EMRA.

Sequenced input: PBMCs or a T cell subset sorted from them (not recorded which). This chain joins TRBV6-5 and TRBJ1-6; D may be TRBD1 (5 bases). The sequence derives from a man aged 18 to 35 who had mild COVID-19 (a few samples of this study predate the infection). Cell type and time point are not known. The CDR3 spells CATAGGLSSPLHF. Written as DNA, the CDR3 is TGTGCCACCGCGGGGGGTTTATCTTCACCCCTCCACTTT.